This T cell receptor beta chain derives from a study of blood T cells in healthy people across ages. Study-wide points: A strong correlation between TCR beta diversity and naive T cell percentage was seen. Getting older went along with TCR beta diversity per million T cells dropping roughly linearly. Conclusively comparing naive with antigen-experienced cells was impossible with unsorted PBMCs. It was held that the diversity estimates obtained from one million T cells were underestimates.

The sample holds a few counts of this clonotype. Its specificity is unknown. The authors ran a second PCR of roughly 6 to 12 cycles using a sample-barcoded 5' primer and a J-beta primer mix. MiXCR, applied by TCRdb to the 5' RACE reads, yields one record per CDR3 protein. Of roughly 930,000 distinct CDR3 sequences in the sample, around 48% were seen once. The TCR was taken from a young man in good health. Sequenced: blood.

The CDR3 loop reads CASSVGAGSYGYTF. Written as DNA, the CDR3 is TGTGCCAGCAGCGTAGGGGCAGGGTCTTATGGCTACACCTTC. V and J are TRBV9 and TRBJ1-2; possible D gene TRBD1, 5 bases. The germline V gene encodes CDR1 SGDLS and CDR2 YYNGEE. V was pared by 0 bases and J by 5 bases, with 11 bases between. The CDR3 is 14 residues long. Using reference TRBV9 and TRBJ1-2 for the parts outside the CDR3, the full variable domain is DSGVTQTPKHLITATGQRVTLRCSPRSGDLSVYWYQQSLDQGLQFLIQYYNGEERAKGNILERFSAQQFPDLHSELNLSSLELGDSALYFCASSVGAGSYGYTFGSGTRLTVV.